Below are 24 T cell receptor beta chains sequenced from a single sample in a study of blood T cell repertoires in COVID-19 (dated by TCRdb to the early 2020s). The receptor library was made with the immunoSEQ multiplex PCR assay. Here the immuneACCESS table is served through TCRdb, limited to in-frame sequences with V and J called. Missing clones are a known gap in these copies; in checked studies unresolved V genes cover under half, and the rest lacks a known reason. The sample has more than 75,000 clones on record, roughly nine tenths of them singletons. 2% to 3% of the sample is in the top ten clones. Sequences were obtained from peripheral blood. Source of these receptors: a man between 45 and 60 years old with acute or convalescent COVID-19.

The V and J genes are TRBV27 and TRBJ2-7, with 8 bases that match TRBD2. Trimming cost V 5 bases and J 6 bases; bases outside gene matches: 9. From germline, CDR1 is MNHEY and CDR2 SMNVEV (reference sequence). The CDR3 has 14 amino acids. The CDR3 reads CASSPLLSGTEQYF. The DNA for the CDR3 is TGTGCCAGCAGTCCCCTACTTAGCGGGACCGAGCAGTACTTC.

The J gene is TRBJ2-1, the V gene TRBV10-3; 14 bases are shared with TRBD2. V gave up 9 bases and J gave up 6 bases; unmatched junction bases: 1. The CDR3 is made up of 13 amino acids. Germline CDR1 and CDR2: ENHRY and SYGVKD. The CDR3 nucleotides are TGTGCCATAGGGACTAGCGGGAGCAATGAGCAGTTCTTC. As protein: CAIGTSGSNEQFF.

J is TRBJ2-1 and V is TRBV24-1; D is undetermined. Germline V gives CDR1 KGHDR, CDR2 SFDVKD. Trimming took 7 bases from V and 6 from J, leaving 15 bases between them. This CDR3 is built from 14 residues. CDR3 DNA: TGTGCCACCAGGGATCCCCCTCCAGGCAATGAGCAGTTCTTC. Residues: CATRDPPPGNEQFF.

This clone appeared a single time. Its ends do not fully match the called genes, so a read error is possible. The rearrangement joins TRBV18 to TRBJ2-1; TRBD2 aligns across 10 bases. Germline loops: CDR1 KGHSH, CDR2 LQKENI. This CDR3 is built from 14 residues. The CDR3 sequence is CASSPLAGNNEQFF. CDR3 sequence (DNA): TGTGCCAGCTCCCCACTAGCGGGGAACAATGAGCAGTTCTTC.

The V and J genes are TRBV5-8 and TRBJ2-7; D uncertain. Germline lookup yields CDR1 SGHTS and CDR2 YDEGEE. The CDR3 has 14 residues. Trimming took off 4 bases at V and 5 bases at J, with 16 bases between the two ends. The CDR3 DNA is TGTGCCAGCAGCCCCGTACCGGGTTTTAACGAGCAGTACGTC. Protein sequence: CASSPVPGFNEQYV.

This chain joins TRBV4-3 and TRBJ2-2; D remains unclear. V was clipped by 1 base and J by 0 bases, with 6 bases between them. The CDR3 contains 15 residues. Germline V gives CDR1 LGHNA, CDR2 YSLEER. CDR3 nucleotide sequence: TGCGCCAGCAGCCAAGGCCCAGCGAACACCGGGGAGCTGTTTTTT. Translating gives CASSQGPANTGELFF.

The gene calls are TRBV7-3 and TRBJ2-6, with TRBD1 matching over 7 bases. Trimming took 5 bases from V and 2 from J; bases not matched to a gene: 3. CDR1 is SGHTA and CDR2 is FQGTGA in the germline V gene. CDR3 length: 15 amino acids. Written as DNA, the CDR3 is TGTGCCAGCAGCCAACAGGGGCCTGGGGCCAACGTCCTGACTTTC. Its translation is CASSQQGPGANVLTF.

The rearrangement uses TRBV2 and TRBJ2-3, with 7 bases matching TRBD2. The V segment lost 6 bases and the J segment 1 base; nucleotides outside the gene matches: 4. The CDR3 length is 14 residues. Looked up from germline, CDR1 is SNHLY and CDR2 is FYNNEI. CDR3 DNA: TGTGCCAGCAGAGGACTAGTAGGCACAGATACGCAGTATTTT. Its protein is CASRGLVGTDTQYF.

CDR3 sequence: CASSFGGTDSGANVLTF. The CDR3 DNA reads TGTGCCAGCAGCTTTGGAGGGACGGACTCTGGGGCCAACGTCCTGACTTTC. The V gene is TRBV7-2, the J gene TRBJ2-6, with D maybe TRBD2 (6 bases). CDR1 and CDR2 from the germline V gene are SGHTA and FQGNSA. The CDR3 sequence is 17 residues long. Trimming took off 3 bases at V and 0 bases at J, with 12 bases between the two ends.

J is TRBJ1-5 and V is TRBV4-1, with D perhaps matching TRBD1 (6 bases). The CDR3 has 14 residues. Germline values: CDR1 MGHRA, CDR2 YSYEKL. V was pared by 1 base and J by 4 bases, with 8 bases between. The CDR3 DNA reads TGCGCCAGCAGCCAAGGACAGGCTAATCAGCCCCAGCATTTT. Its protein is CASSQGQANQPQHF.

This chain uses TRBV12-3 or TRBV12-4 with TRBJ1-5, with D tentatively TRBD1 (6 bases). Trimming left V 6 bases short and J 3 bases short, with 9 bases between. The length of the CDR3 is 13 residues. The CDR3 spells CASSDRNNQPQHF. The CDR3 region has the DNA TGTGCCAGCAGCGACAGGAACAATCAGCCCCAGCATTTT.

The rearrangement links TRBV5-1 to TRBJ1-6, with 7 bases that match TRBD1. The germline V gene encodes CDR1 SGHRS and CDR2 YFSETQ. This CDR3 is built from 14 residues. J was trimmed by 8 bases and V by 4 bases; bases with no gene match: 6. This CDR3 reads CASSIGTAYSPLHF. CDR3 bases: TGCGCCAGCAGCATAGGGACAGCCTATTCACCCCTCCACTTT.

J is TRBJ1-1 and V is TRBV29-1, with D hard to call. Germline values: CDR1 SQVTM, CDR2 ANQGSEA. CDR3 size: 12 residues. V was cut by 2 bases and J by 0 bases, with 4 bases left in between. As DNA, the CDR3 is TGCAGCGTTGAAACACTGAACACTGAAGCTTTCTTT. Amino acids: CSVETLNTEAFF.

This chain connects TRBV2 to TRBJ1-2; D is perhaps TRBD1 (5 bases). V dropped 4 bases and J dropped 2 bases, with 14 bases sitting between them. The CDR3 has 15 residues. From germline, CDR1 is SNHLY and CDR2 FYNNEI. CDR3 nucleotides: TGTGCCAGCAGTGTCATCAGGGAATCCAACTATGGCTACACCTTC. It codes for CASSVIRESNYGYTF. The whole variable domain, filled in from reference TRBV2 and TRBJ1-2, reads EPEVTQTPSHQVTQMGQEVILRCVPISNHLYFYWYRQILGQKVEFLVSFYNNEISEKSEIFDDQFSVERPDGSNFTLKIRSTKLEDSAMYFCASSVIRESNYGYTFGSGTRLTVV.

The chain carries TRBV9 and TRBJ2-1, with 14 bases fitting TRBD2. The ends lost 3 bases at V and 9 bases at J; junction bases unmatched: 8. Germline V lookup: CDR1 SGDLS, CDR2 YYNGEE. This CDR3 comprises 16 residues. The CDR3 protein is CASSERLAGGPVEQFF. The CDR3 nucleotides read TGTGCCAGCAGCGAACGACTAGCGGGAGGGCCAGTTGAGCAGTTCTTC.

This sequence joins TRBV7-5 and TRBJ1-5; whether TRBD1, the table's D call, matches the DNA was not checked. TRBV7-5 is noted as a pseudogene. The CDR3 loop spans 17 amino acids. The CDR3: CARSLGCAGRSNQPQHF. The DNA for the CDR3 is TGTGCCAGAAGCTTAGGATGTGCAGGAAGGAGCAATCAGCCCCAGCATTTT.

The chain combines TRBV6-5 with TRBJ1-5; D might be TRBD1 (5 bases). The CDR3 covers 13 residues. The V and J ends lost 11 bases and 6 bases respectively, with 17 bases between them. Germline-derived CDR1 and CDR2 are MNHEY and SVGAGI. CDR3 loop: CAGQGGSGQPQHF. CDR3 in DNA: TGTGCCGGCCAGGGAGGTTCTGGTCAGCCCCAGCATTTT.

The chain is built from TRBV6-2 or TRBV6-3 and TRBJ1-5; 7 bases agree with TRBD1. V was clipped by 0 bases and J by 3 bases; unmatched bases: 5. Germline CDR1 is MNHEY and CDR2 is SVGEGT. The CDR3 has 16 amino acids. CDR3 bases: TGTGCCAGCAGTTACTCAGGGACAGAACCCAATCAGCCCCAGCATTTT. Translation: CASSYSGTEPNQPQHF.

The rearrangement uses TRBV24-1 and TRBJ2-3; D is perhaps TRBD2 (10 bases). Germline V gene data show CDR1 as KGHDR and CDR2 as SFDVKD. The CDR3 consists of 20 residues. V gave up 5 bases and J gave up 4 bases, with 30 bases separating them. The CDR3 loop reads CATSALTGGRGLACADTQYF. The DNA of the CDR3 is TGTGCCACCAGTGCCCTGACAGGGGGGCGGGGACTAGCGTGCGCAGATACGCAGTATTTT.

The CDR3 DNA reads TGTGCCAGCAGCCTTTCAGGGGGAAACACTGAAGCTTTCTTT. This sequence encodes CASSLSGGNTEAFF. J is TRBJ1-1 and V is TRBV3-1 (or the pseudogene TRBV3-2); 7 bases are a match to TRBD1. The germline V gene encodes CDR1 LGHDT and CDR2 YNNKEL (reference sequence). Germline trimming cut 4 bases from V and 2 bases from J; bases unmatched to any gene: 4. This CDR3 contains 14 residues.

This clone was seen just once. The chain has TRBV5-6 and TRBJ2-2; the match to TRBD1 covers 7 bases. The V gene's germline CDR1 is SGHDT and CDR2 YYEEEE. Trimming at V came to 3 bases and at J to 4 bases, leaving 9 bases not matched to a gene. CDR3 size: 16 residues. DNA of the CDR3: TGTGCCAGCAGCTCTATGAGGGGGCGCGGCACCGGGGAGCTGTTTTTT. Translating gives CASSSMRGRGTGELFF.

The rearrangement joins TRBV6-5 to TRBJ2-1, with 12 bases that match TRBD2. The ends lost 8 bases at V and 3 bases at J; junction bases unmatched: 5. The CDR3 covers 15 residues. The V gene's germline CDR1 is MNHEY and CDR2 SVGAGI. CDR3 residues: CASLAGGPSYNEQFF. CDR3 bases: TGTGCCAGCCTAGCGGGGGGGCCGAGCTACAATGAGCAGTTCTTC.

This clone was recorded only once. The genes are TRBV4-1 and TRBJ1-6; no firm D call. Trimming shortened V by 1 base and J by 6 bases, and 10 bases separated the two germline ends. Germline V lookup: CDR1 MGHRA, CDR2 YSYEKL. The CDR3 length is 15 residues. CDR3 in amino acids: CASSQVGRRNSPLHF. The CDR3 DNA reads TGCGCCAGCAGCCAAGTCGGCAGGCGTAATTCACCCCTCCACTTT.

The gene calls are TRBV27 and TRBJ2-7, with D tentatively TRBD2 (6 bases). V was pared by 3 bases and J by 3 bases, with 9 bases between. This CDR3 region has 13 residues. The germline CDR1 and CDR2 sequences are MNHEY and SMNVEV (reference sequence). CDR3 region: CASSLGGNYEQYF. Here the CDR3 DNA reads TGTGCCAGCAGTTTGGGCGGGAACTACGAGCAGTACTTC.